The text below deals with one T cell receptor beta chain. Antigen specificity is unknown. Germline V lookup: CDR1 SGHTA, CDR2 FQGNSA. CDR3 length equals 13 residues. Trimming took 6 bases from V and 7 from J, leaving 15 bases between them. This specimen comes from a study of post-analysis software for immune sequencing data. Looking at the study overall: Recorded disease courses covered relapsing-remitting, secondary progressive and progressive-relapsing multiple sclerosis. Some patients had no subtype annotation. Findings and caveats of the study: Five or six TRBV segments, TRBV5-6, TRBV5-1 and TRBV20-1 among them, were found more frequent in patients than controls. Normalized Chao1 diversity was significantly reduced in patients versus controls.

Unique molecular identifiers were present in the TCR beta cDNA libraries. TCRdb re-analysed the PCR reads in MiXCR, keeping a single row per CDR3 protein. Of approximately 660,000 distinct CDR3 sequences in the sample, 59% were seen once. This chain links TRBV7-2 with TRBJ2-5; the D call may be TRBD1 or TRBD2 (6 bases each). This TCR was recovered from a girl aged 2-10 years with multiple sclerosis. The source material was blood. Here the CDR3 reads CASSWDKAGTQYF. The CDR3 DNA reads TGTGCCAGCAGTTGGGACAAAGCGGGGACCCAGTACTTC. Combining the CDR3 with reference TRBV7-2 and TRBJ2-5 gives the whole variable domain GAGVSQSPSNKVTEKGKDVELRCDPISGHTALYWYRQSLGQGLEFLIYFQGNSAPDKSGLPSDRFSAERTGGSVSTLTIQRTQQEDSAVYLCASSWDKAGTQYFGPGTRLLVL.